Reported below is one T cell receptor (beta chain). These data come from a study of OX40 agonist ivuxolimab in advanced cancers. At the level of the study: Treatment of patients was with ivuxolimab, an agonistic anti-OX40 (CD134) antibody. Having had anti-PD-1, anti-PD-L1 or anti-CTLA-4 therapy before was allowed, and more than 35% had some.

The table came from immunoSEQ multiplex PCR; TCRdb's copy has only in-frame clones and leaves some out. This table holds approximately 100,000 clones, 90% found once. The V segment lost 5 bases and the J segment 3 bases; nucleotides outside the gene matches: 0. Germline-derived CDR1 and CDR2 are MNHNY and SVGAGI (reference sequence). The CDR3 covers 12 residues. Sequencing was performed on CD4+ or CD8+ T cells sorted from blood, taken in a trial of the OX40 agonist ivuxolimab. This clonotype originated in an adult with an advanced solid tumor such as melanoma, head and neck, liver or kidney cancer. The rearrangement joins TRBV6-6 to TRBJ1-2, with 7 bases lining up with TRBD1. In DNA, the CDR3 is TGTGCCAGCAGTACAGGGGACTATGGCTACACCTTC. Its protein product is CASSTGDYGYTF.